The 11 T cell receptor beta chains below come from one sample, sequenced in a study of response to subunit inactivated influenza vaccine. Using its own MiXCR run on the RT-PCR reads, TCRdb lists one record per CDR3 protein. The table records about 700,000 distinct CDR3 sequences, roughly 14% of them present only once. The sample consisted of PBMCs from blood, taken less than 15 days before vaccination. The receptors were sampled from a man aged 50 to 60 who received an inactivated influenza vaccine.

The CDR3 sequence: CATSREVSGRETQYF. The CDR3 DNA is TGTGCCACCAGCAGAGAAGTTAGCGGGAGGGAGACCCAGTACTTC. This chain joins TRBV15 and TRBJ2-5; 10 bases align to TRBD2. The trim removed 0 bases at V and 5 bases at J, leaving 3 bases unmatched. Germline V CDR1 and CDR2: LNHNV, YYDKDF (reference sequence). This CDR3 is 15 amino acids long.

This clonotype was recorded a few times. This sequence joins TRBV12-3 or TRBV12-4 and TRBJ2-5, with TRBD2 identical over 10 bases. This CDR3 is built from 15 residues. V dropped 3 bases and J dropped 6; count of bases not matched to a gene: 7. The CDR3: CASSFSLAGEQTQYF. In nucleotides, the CDR3 is TGTGCCAGCAGTTTTTCGCTAGCGGGGGAACAGACCCAGTACTTC.

This clonotype turned up a few times. V and J are TRBV20-1 and TRBJ2-1; 9 bases are a match to TRBD2. The CDR3 totals 14 residues. Germline CDR1 reads DFQATT; CDR2 reads SNEGSKA (reference sequence). V lost 5 bases to trimming and J lost 9 bases; unmatched junction nucleotides: 11. CDR3 in amino acids: CSAYAGTSSGEQFF. CDR3 DNA: TGCAGTGCTTACGCCGGGACTAGCTCGGGTGAGCAGTTCTTC.

The gene calls are TRBV7-9 and TRBJ2-2; TRBD2 agrees at 7 bases. This CDR3 comprises 15 residues. The germline V gene encodes CDR1 SEHNR and CDR2 FQNEAQ (reference sequence). After removal of 5 bases from V and 4 bases from J, the junction contained 7 bases not matched to a gene. CDR3 sequence reads: CASSPRGGLTGELFF. CDR3 bases: TGTGCCAGCAGCCCCCGGGGAGGGCTCACCGGGGAGCTGTTTTTT.

This clonotype was seen ten or more times. The chain carries TRBV5-1 and TRBJ1-2, with D hard to call. V lost 3 bases and J 2 bases, leaving 8 bases between the germline ends. The CDR3 spans 13 residues. Germline loops: CDR1 SGHRS, CDR2 YFSETQ. The CDR3 DNA reads TGCGCCAGCAGCTCGTCCCCCAACTATGGCTACACCTTC. This sequence encodes CASSSSPNYGYTF.

This rearrangement joins TRBV11-2 to TRBJ2-1; 13 nucleotides align to TRBD2. Germline V gene sequence: CDR1 SGHAT, CDR2 FQNNGV. The CDR3 is made up of 21 amino acids. Trimming cost V 6 bases and J 0 bases; bases outside gene matches: 17. The CDR3, as DNA: TGTGCCAGCAGACACGCCCCCGGGACTAGCGGGGCCTACGGCTCCTACAATGAGCAGTTCTTC. Encoded protein: CASRHAPGTSGAYGSYNEQFF. Filled out from reference TRBV11-2 and TRBJ2-1, the complete variable domain reads EAGVAQSPRYKIIEKRQSVAFWCNPISGHATLYWYQQILGQGPKLLIQFQNNGVVDDSQLPKDRFSAERLKGVDSTLKIQPAKLEDSAVYLCASRHAPGTSGAYGSYNEQFFGPGTRLTVL.

The rearrangement links TRBV6-2 or TRBV6-3 to TRBJ2-3; possible D gene TRBD2, 6 bases. Trimming removed 0 bases from V and 0 bases from J, with 10 bases in between. CDR1 is MNHEY, CDR2 SVGEGT, per germline. The CDR3 is 16 residues long. Here the CDR3 reads CASSYSGSSSTDTQYF. The DNA of the CDR3 is TGTGCCAGCAGTTACTCCGGGAGTTCTAGCACAGATACGCAGTATTTT.

This clonotype has only a few counts. CDR3 coding DNA: TGTGCCAGCAGACCCTCGGTAACGGCCTCTGGGGCCAACGTCCTGACTTTC. It translates to CASRPSVTASGANVLTF. This chain joins TRBV7-9 and TRBJ2-6; D gene ambiguous. The germline V gene encodes CDR1 SEHNR and CDR2 FQNEAQ (reference sequence). The length of the CDR3 is 17 residues. V shed 6 bases and J shed 0 bases, with 15 bases lying between them.

V usage is TRBV6-2 or TRBV6-3 and J usage is TRBJ2-1; no firm D call. The germline V and J ends were trimmed by 2 bases and 7 bases, with 6 bases remaining between them. CDR3 size: 12 residues. Germline lookup yields CDR1 MNHEY and CDR2 SVGEGT. Here the CDR3 reads CASSYGQNEQFF. In DNA form, the CDR3 reads TGTGCCAGCAGTTACGGGCAGAATGAGCAGTTCTTC.

This clonotype was observed a handful of times. The chain recombines TRBV28 with TRBJ2-3, with D tentatively TRBD1 (5 bases). Germline lookup yields CDR1 MDHEN and CDR2 SYDVKM. V was trimmed by 1 base and J by 0 bases, leaving 14 bases between them. The CDR3 has 17 amino acids. In DNA form, the CDR3 reads TGTGCCAGCAGTTTATACGTGGGGCAGCCTAGCACAGATACGCAGTATTTT. It translates to CASSLYVGQPSTDTQYF. Full variable domain (missing parts from reference TRBV28 and TRBJ2-3): DVKVTQSSRYLVKRTGEKVFLECVQDMDHENMFWYRQDPGLGLRLIYFSYDVKMKEKGDIPEGYSVSREKKERFSLILESASTNQTSMYLCASSLYVGQPSTDTQYFGPGTRLTVL.

The sample holds a few counts of this clonotype. The chain has TRBV20-1 and TRBJ2-5; D is possibly TRBD1 (5 bases). Germline lookup yields CDR1 DFQATT and CDR2 SNEGSKA (reference sequence). V shed 1 base and J shed 2 bases, with 11 bases lying between them. The CDR3 is 14 residues long. CDR3 coding DNA: TGCAGTGCTAGAGTTTTGCGACAGCAAGAGACCCAGTACTTC. Protein product: CSARVLRQQETQYF.